The T cell receptor (beta chain) under discussion was sequenced for a study of response to subunit inactivated influenza vaccine. In its sample, this clonotype was seen many times. The CDR3 contains 15 residues. Germline V gene data show CDR1 as SGHTA and CDR2 as FQGNSA. Trimming cost V 0 bases and J 5 bases; bases outside gene matches: 6. MiXCR, applied by TCRdb to the RT-PCR reads, yields one record per CDR3 protein. The table has a few hundred thousand distinct CDR3 sequences, about 10% seen once. The sequenced sample was PBMCs from blood, obtained about 40 days after vaccination. The receptor was isolated from a man between 50 and 59 years old who received an inactivated influenza vaccine. The chain carries TRBV7-2 and TRBJ1-1, with 7 nucleotides matching TRBD1. The CDR3 region is CASSLAQGVGTEAFF. Written as DNA, the CDR3 is TGTGCCAGCAGCTTAGCGCAGGGGGTGGGAACTGAAGCTTTCTTT.